This T cell receptor beta chain emerged from a study of glioma-infiltrating T cells after dendritic cell vaccination. Study-wide context: Treatment, given 2003 to 2012, was autologous tumor lysate-pulsed dendritic cell vaccination. Three intradermal dendritic cell vaccine injections were given every two weeks.

PBMC were collected before vaccination, two weeks after the third vaccination, and at progression. Germline CDR1 is DFQATT and CDR2 is SNEGSKA (reference sequence). This CDR3 is built from 11 residues. The V end was cut by 0 bases, the J end by 8 bases, with 4 bases between. The immunoSEQ assay amplified TCRB CDR3 from up to about 2 ug DNA. Clones were sequenced by immunoSEQ multiplex PCR, and TCRdb holds only the in-frame ones, with some missing. Of about 73,000 clones in the sample, around 80% were seen once. The TCR comes from a human donor with glioblastoma. This specimen was blood, taken before dendritic cell vaccination. J is TRBJ1-4 and V is TRBV20-1; D is undetermined. The CDR3: CSARDREKLFF. In nucleotides, the CDR3 is TGCAGTGCTAGAGATCGGGAAAAACTGTTTTTT.